These 28 T cell receptor beta chains share one sample of origin, sequenced in a study of blood T cells in healthy people across ages. Through a sample-barcoded 5' primer and a J-beta primer mix, a second PCR was run for 7 to 11 cycles. TCRdb re-called the 5' RACE reads with MiXCR, one entry per CDR3 protein. The profile shows 1,500,000 or so distinct CDR3 sequences, 59% of them singletons. The sequencing input was blood. The source is a man aged 18-30 years in good health.

The chain employs TRBV4-1 and TRBJ2-1; D is ambiguous. The CDR3 runs 12 residues. Germline V CDR1 and CDR2: MGHRA, YSYEKL. The V and J ends lost 1 base and 9 bases respectively, with 7 bases between them. The CDR3 loop reads CASSQVVAEQFF. CDR3 DNA sequence: TGCGCCAGCAGCCAAGTTGTAGCTGAGCAGTTCTTC.

This clonotype was seen a few times. The chain employs TRBV12-3 or TRBV12-4 and TRBJ1-2, with D possibly being TRBD1 (5 bases). CDR3 length: 13 amino acids. V dropped 4 bases and J dropped 7 bases, with 13 bases sitting between them. CDR3 in amino acids: CASSWGPALGYTF. Here the CDR3 DNA reads TGTGCCAGCAGTTGGGGACCCGCTCTTGGCTACACCTTC.

The genes are TRBV5-1 and TRBJ2-4, with 8 bases lining up with TRBD1. The J segment lost 7 bases and the V segment lost 4 bases, leaving 4 bases of the junction unmatched. Germline V gene sequence: CDR1 SGHRS, CDR2 YFSETQ. This CDR3 region has 13 residues. DNA of the CDR3: TGCGCCAGCAGCCTCCAGGGGGCCAACATTCAGTACTTC. Translating gives CASSLQGANIQYF.

The chain carries TRBV7-2 and TRBJ1-2; TRBD1 matches 7 bases. The CDR3 sequence is 15 residues long. J gave up 0 bases and V 6 bases, and 7 bases lay outside the gene matches. CDR1 and CDR2 (germline): SGHTA, FQGNSA. DNA of the CDR3: TGTGCCAGCAGTAATGGGACAGTAGCTAACTATGGCTACACCTTC. Protein product: CASSNGTVANYGYTF.

This clonotype was found a few times. J is TRBJ2-1 and V is TRBV29-1; the match to TRBD1 covers 9 bases. Germline lookup yields CDR1 SQVTM and CDR2 ANQGSEA. CDR3 length: 16 amino acids. Unmatched junction bases numbered 10, after V lost 3 bases and J lost 4 bases. The DNA for the CDR3 is TGCAGCGTTGAGGGCGGCGGGGACAGGGAGTACAATGAGCAGTTCTTC. It encodes CSVEGGGDREYNEQFF.

This rearrangement joins TRBV5-1 to TRBJ2-7; D is unclear. Trimming took off 0 bases at V and 2 bases at J, with 6 bases between the two ends. The germline CDR1 and CDR2 sequences are SGHRS and YFSETQ. There are 13 residues in the CDR3. This CDR3 reads CASSLGNAYEQYF. CDR3 DNA: TGCGCCAGCAGCTTGGGGAACGCCTACGAGCAGTACTTC.

This clonotype was seen only a few times. This chain uses TRBV27 with TRBJ1-2; unclear D gene. V dropped 2 bases and J dropped 4 bases, with 14 bases sitting between them. This CDR3 comprises 15 residues. Germline CDR1 and CDR2: MNHEY and SMNVEV (reference sequence). CDR3 protein: CASSLGGPYLYGYTF. CDR3 bases: TGTGCCAGCAGTTTAGGAGGACCCTACCTCTATGGCTACACCTTC.

There are a few counts of this clonotype. This chain joins TRBV4-2 and TRBJ2-1, with D unclear. There are 13 residues in the CDR3. With 0 bases removed from V and 7 bases from J, the gap between germline ends came to 7 bases. Germline V CDR1 and CDR2: LGHNA, YNFKEQ. CDR3 sequence: CASSQDALNEQFF. As DNA, the CDR3 is TGTGCCAGCAGCCAAGATGCCCTTAATGAGCAGTTCTTC.

The chain recombines TRBV6-2 or TRBV6-3 with TRBJ2-7; 8 bases map to TRBD2. The germline CDR1 and CDR2 sequences are MNHEY and SVGEGT. The trim removed 9 bases at V and 6 bases at J, leaving 13 bases unmatched. CDR3 size: 14 residues. In DNA form, the CDR3 reads TGTGCCAGTCTACTCGGGGGCGCGGGAGGCGAGCAGTACTTC. As protein: CASLLGGAGGEQYF.

This clonotype was detected only a few times. The V gene is TRBV9, the J gene TRBJ2-1, with 10 positions matching TRBD2. The CDR3 loop spans 16 amino acids. From germline, CDR1 is SGDLS and CDR2 YYNGEE. Trimming took 5 bases from V and 5 from J; bases not matched to a gene: 10. CDR3 sequence reads: CASSSSGRGMHNEQFF. The CDR3 region has the DNA TGTGCCAGCAGTTCTAGCGGGAGAGGGATGCACAATGAGCAGTTCTTC. Complete variable domain (other parts from reference TRBV9 and TRBJ2-1): DSGVTQTPKHLITATGQRVTLRCSPRSGDLSVYWYQQSLDQGLQFLIQYYNGEERAKGNILERFSAQQFPDLHSELNLSSLELGDSALYFCASSSSGRGMHNEQFFGPGTRLTVL.

This chain uses TRBV7-2 with TRBJ2-5, with 10 bases aligning to TRBD2. This CDR3 is 16 amino acids long. V dropped 5 bases and J dropped 4; count of bases not matched to a gene: 10. CDR1 SGHTA and CDR2 FQGNSA come from the germline V gene. CDR3 bases: TGTGCCAGCAGCCCCCCCGCCCTAGCGGGGGCAGAGACCCAGTACTTC. Encoded protein: CASSPPALAGAETQYF.

This clonotype was recorded a few times. The genes are TRBV20-1 and TRBJ1-5; D not certain. The ends were cut back, 3 bases at V and 6 bases at J, with 15 bases in the middle. Germline V CDR1 and CDR2: DFQATT, SNEGSKA (reference sequence). The CDR3 has 14 amino acids. This chain's CDR3 is CSASREGLGQPQHF. The CDR3 DNA reads TGCAGTGCTAGCCGGGAGGGTTTGGGTCAGCCCCAGCATTTT.

The chain uses TRBV2 and TRBJ2-5; D tentatively reads TRBD1 or TRBD2 (6 bases each). The V end was cut by 6 bases, the J end by 0 bases, with 17 bases between. CDR3 length: 16 residues. CDR1 is SNHLY, CDR2 FYNNEI, per germline. This CDR3 is CASSPWGAVYQETQYF. The CDR3 bases are TGTGCCAGCAGCCCATGGGGGGCCGTGTACCAAGAGACCCAGTACTTC.

CDR3 in DNA: TGTGCCAGCAGCTTGGCCCACGGCGGTGAGCAGTTCTTC. Protein product: CASSLAHGGEQFF. This rearrangement joins TRBV13 to TRBJ2-1; D gene uncertain. The V gene lost 3 bases and the J gene lost 9 bases, with 12 bases spanning the gap. In germline, CDR1 is PRHDT, CDR2 FYEKMQ (reference sequence). The CDR3 runs 13 residues.

This clonotype was counted a single time. The J gene is TRBJ2-2, the V gene TRBV5-1; D remains unclear. The germline gives CDR1 SGHRS, CDR2 YFSETQ. Trimming removed 4 bases from V and 0 bases from J, with 13 bases in between. CDR3 length: 16 amino acids. CDR3 nucleotides: TGCGCCAGCAGCCTGGGTAGGGCCTCGAACACCGGGGAGCTGTTTTTT. As protein: CASSLGRASNTGELFF.

V and J are TRBV7-6 and TRBJ1-1; tentative D call: TRBD1 (6 bases). The germline gives CDR1 SGHVS, CDR2 FNYEAQ. Trimming removed 8 bases at V and 2 bases at J, with 12 bases between. This CDR3 has 13 residues. The CDR3 reads CASGRTVNTEAFF. CDR3 DNA sequence: TGTGCCAGCGGGAGGACAGTCAACACTGAAGCTTTCTTT.

The V gene is TRBV9, the J gene TRBJ2-1; no clear D. V gave up 2 bases and J gave up 4 bases, with 16 bases separating them. CDR3 length: 16 amino acids. The germline gives CDR1 SGDLS, CDR2 YYNGEE. The CDR3 DNA follows: TGTGCCAGCAGCGTCGCTCCGCAAATACGTTACAATGAGCAGTTCTTC. Protein sequence: CASSVAPQIRYNEQFF. Full variable domain (outside the CDR3, taken from reference TRBV9 and TRBJ2-1): DSGVTQTPKHLITATGQRVTLRCSPRSGDLSVYWYQQSLDQGLQFLIQYYNGEERAKGNILERFSAQQFPDLHSELNLSSLELGDSALYFCASSVAPQIRYNEQFFGPGTRLTVL.

This clonotype was observed once. The chain links TRBV24-1 to TRBJ1-5; D perhaps matches TRBD1 (6 bases). Germline lookup yields CDR1 KGHDR and CDR2 SFDVKD. The CDR3 covers 13 residues. Trimming stripped 7 bases from V and 5 bases from J, with 11 bases between. The CDR3 DNA reads as TGTGCCACCAGGGAAGGGGGGGATCAGCCCCAGCATTTT. Protein product: CATREGGDQPQHF.

This chain connects TRBV20-1 to TRBJ1-5, with no clear D. The V gene's germline CDR1 is DFQATT and CDR2 SNEGSKA (reference sequence). CDR3 size: 13 residues. V lost 4 bases and J lost 3, with 10 bases in between. DNA of the CDR3: TGCAGTGCTAAGGAAAGCCACAATCAGCCCCAGCATTTT. It encodes CSAKESHNQPQHF.

This chain links TRBV27 with TRBJ2-1; TRBD1 aligns across 10 bases. V lost 4 bases and J lost 3; bases outside the gene matches: 12. Germline CDR1 and CDR2: MNHEY and SMNVEV (reference sequence). The CDR3 loop spans 18 amino acids. The CDR3 sequence is CASSSTIPGTGDYNEQFF. CDR3 coding DNA: TGTGCCAGCAGTTCGACCATCCCCGGGACAGGGGACTACAATGAGCAGTTCTTC.

The rearrangement links TRBV7-2 to TRBJ1-4, with D possibly TRBD1 on 6 matching bases. In germline, CDR1 is SGHTA, CDR2 FQGNSA. V lost 1 base, J lost 0 bases, and 9 bases lay in between. The CDR3 sequence is 16 residues long. The CDR3 bases are TGTGCCAGCAGCTTAGAGCGGACAGCAACTAATGAAAAACTGTTTTTT. As protein: CASSLERTATNEKLFF.

The chain links TRBV7-2 to TRBJ2-1; D may be TRBD1 (6 bases). The DNA end is more similar to TRBJ2-7, so the J call may be wrong. The germline gives CDR1 SGHTA, CDR2 FQGNSA. CDR3 size: 15 residues. The CDR3 loop reads CASSPEGGANNEQYF. CDR3 DNA sequence: TGTGCCAGCAGCCCCGAAGGGGGAGCGAACAATGAGCAGTACTTC.

This clonotype was observed a handful of times. V gene TRBV27 combines with J gene TRBJ1-1, with D possibly being TRBD1 (5 bases). The CDR3 loop spans 14 amino acids. CDR1 and CDR2 from the germline V gene are MNHEY and SMNVEV (reference sequence). The V and J ends lost 2 bases and 4 bases respectively, with 11 bases between them. This CDR3 is CASSLRGVGTEAFF. The CDR3 DNA reads TGTGCCAGCAGTTTAAGGGGAGTTGGCACTGAAGCTTTCTTT.

This clonotype was detected only once. V usage is TRBV27 and J usage is TRBJ2-7; 10 bases fit TRBD2. The CDR3 length is 16 residues. J lost 2 bases, V lost 6 bases, and 10 bases had no gene match. Germline CDR1 is MNHEY and CDR2 is SMNVEV (reference sequence). In nucleotides, the CDR3 is TGTGCCAGCAGCGGCCCCGGGACTAGCGTCCCCTACGAGCAGTACTTC. This encodes CASSGPGTSVPYEQYF.

V gene TRBV27 combines with J gene TRBJ1-2; D uncertain. CDR3 size: 14 residues. Germline CDR1 and CDR2: MNHEY and SMNVEV (reference sequence). Between the trimmed V and J ends, which lost 5 bases and 3 bases, there was a span of 13 bases. The CDR3 loop reads CASSPTINDYGYTF. CDR3 DNA sequence: TGTGCCAGCAGTCCAACTATCAACGACTATGGCTACACCTTC.

The chain has TRBV2 and TRBJ1-1; a possible D gene is TRBD1 (6 bases). V was cut by 11 bases and J by 5 bases, with 18 bases left in between. Germline CDR1 and CDR2: SNHLY and FYNNEI. The CDR3 sequence is 13 residues long. CDR3 sequence: CARLNRERTEAFF. In nucleotides, the CDR3 is TGTGCCCGTCTCAACAGGGAGAGAACTGAAGCTTTCTTT.

V is TRBV5-6 and J is TRBJ1-1, with 7 bases aligning to TRBD1. The V gene end was trimmed by 4 bases and the J gene end by 2 bases; junction bases not matched to a gene: 11. Per the germline V gene, CDR1 is SGHDT and CDR2 is YYEEEE. This CDR3 spans 16 amino acids. In DNA form, the CDR3 reads TGTGCCAGCAGCCCCGAAACAGGGGCCTTTAACACTGAAGCTTTCTTT. Protein: CASSPETGAFNTEAFF. Full variable domain (rest looked up from reference TRBV5-6 and TRBJ1-1): DAGVTQSPTHLIKTRGQQVTLRCSPKSGHDTVSWYQQALGQGPQFIFQYYEEEERQRGNFPDRFSGHQFPNYSSELNVNALLLGDSALYLCASSPETGAFNTEAFFGQGTRLTVV.

In this sample, this clonotype turned up a few times. V gene TRBV25-1 combines with J gene TRBJ2-7; the D gene is possibly TRBD1 (6 bases). From germline, CDR1 is MGHDK and CDR2 SYGVNS. V was clipped by 4 bases and J by 6 bases, with 10 bases between them. The CDR3 covers 12 residues. The CDR3 nucleotides read TGTGCCAGCAGTGCAACAGGGAGCGAGCAGTACTTC. This gives the protein CASSATGSEQYF.